The 20 T cell receptor beta chains below were found in one sample sequenced in a study of cytomegalovirus exposure and HLA in healthy donors. Amplification used 60 Vbeta primers and 13 Jbeta primers. Sequencing was performed with immunoSEQ multiplex PCR; in TCRdb, only in-frame clones are kept and a portion is missing. The data contain 95,000 to 150,000 clones, over 60% of them singletons. The material sequenced was PBMCs. All receptors derive from a human donor in good health.

This rearrangement joins TRBV7-2 to TRBJ2-2; 8 bases align to TRBD1. The germline V gene encodes CDR1 SGHTA and CDR2 FQGNSA. The CDR3 is made up of 16 amino acids. J lost 4 bases, V lost 5 bases, and 9 bases had no gene match. The CDR3, as DNA: TGTGCCAGCAGCCCCGGAGGCAGGGGGCCCACCGGGGAGCTGTTTTTT. It codes for CASSPGGRGPTGELFF.

This chain uses TRBV2 with TRBJ1-1; 7 bases line up with TRBD1. Germline assignment: CDR1 SNHLY and CDR2 FYNNEI. The J segment lost 4 bases and the V segment lost 10 bases, leaving 6 bases of the junction unmatched. This CDR3 comprises 12 residues. CDR3 protein: CATDRASTEAFF. CDR3 coding DNA: TGTGCCACAGACAGGGCAAGCACTGAAGCTTTCTTT.

A few counts support this clone. The chain recombines TRBV5-1 with TRBJ2-1, with 9 bases matching TRBD2. This CDR3 is 15 amino acids long. The V and J ends lost 0 bases and 10 bases, in that order; junction bases with no gene match: 8. Germline V gene lookup returns CDR1 SGHRS and CDR2 YFSETQ. This CDR3 reads CASSLESGRTREQFF. DNA of the CDR3: TGCGCCAGCAGCTTGGAAAGCGGGAGGACTCGGGAGCAGTTCTTC.

The V call is TRBV30, the J call TRBJ2-3; 8 bases are shared with TRBD1. Trimming took 3 bases from V and 5 from J; bases not matched to a gene: 7. In germline, CDR1 is GTSNPN, CDR2 SVGIG (reference sequence). CDR3 length: 14 residues. CDR3 amino acids: CAWSAGQERDTQYF. CDR3 nucleotide sequence: TGTGCCTGGAGCGCGGGACAGGAGAGAGATACGCAGTATTTT.

This clone was seen only once. This rearrangement joins TRBV19 to TRBJ1-2; the match to TRBD1 covers 10 bases. This CDR3 has 15 amino acids. J was trimmed by 8 bases and V by 4 bases; bases with no gene match: 10. Germline CDR1 reads LNHDA; CDR2 reads SQIVND (reference sequence). In DNA, the CDR3 is TGTGCCAGTAGTACCGGGACAGGGGAAATGGGGGGCTACACCTTC. This sequence encodes CASSTGTGEMGGYTF.

This clone appeared once. This chain connects TRBV2 to TRBJ2-1, with 10 bases matching TRBD2. CDR1 and CDR2 from the germline V gene are SNHLY and FYNNEI. The CDR3 runs to 19 residues. The V and J ends lost 3 bases and 3 bases, in that order; junction bases with no gene match: 14. CDR3 DNA: TGTGCCAGCAGTGATGGGGTTAGGGCTAGCGGGAGTGGCTACAATGAGCAGTTCTTC. Amino acids: CASSDGVRASGSGYNEQFF.

The rearrangement uses TRBV9 and TRBJ2-7; TRBD1 matches 7 bases. Trimming at V came to 3 bases and at J to 3 bases, leaving 3 bases not matched to a gene. The germline gives CDR1 SGDLS, CDR2 YYNGEE. CDR3 size: 13 residues. This CDR3 is CASSGDSYYEQYF. The DNA for the CDR3 is TGTGCCAGCAGCGGGGACAGTTACTACGAGCAGTACTTC.

The CDR3 loop reads CASRSGRDYNSPLHF. The CDR3 DNA reads as TGTGCCAGCAGGAGTGGCAGGGACTATAATTCACCCCTCCACTTT. The chain combines TRBV28 with TRBJ1-6, with a possible D match to TRBD1 (5 bases). Trimming took off 6 bases at V and 3 bases at J, with 12 bases between the two ends. CDR1 is MDHEN and CDR2 is SYDVKM in the germline V gene. The CDR3 runs 15 residues. The complete variable domain, with remaining parts taken from reference TRBV28 and TRBJ1-6, reads DVKVTQSSRYLVKRTGEKVFLECVQDMDHENMFWYRQDPGLGLRLIYFSYDVKMKEKGDIPEGYSVSREKKERFSLILESASTNQTSMYLCASRSGRDYNSPLHFGNGTRLTVT.

The CDR3 DNA reads as TGCGCCAGCAGCTTGGGGCAGGGGATGGGCGCCTATAATTCACCCCTCCACTTT. This encodes CASSLGQGMGAYNSPLHF. The J gene is TRBJ1-6, the V gene TRBV5-1; D possibly corresponds to TRBD1 (6 bases). This CDR3 has 18 residues. The germline V gene encodes CDR1 SGHRS and CDR2 YFSETQ. V was shortened by 0 bases and J by 2 bases, with 15 bases between the two germline ends.

V gene TRBV27 combines with J gene TRBJ2-5, with 9 nucleotides matching TRBD2. The CDR3 is 14 residues long. The germline V gene has CDR1 MNHEY and CDR2 SMNVEV (reference sequence). V shed 6 bases and J 4 bases; nucleotides not matched to a gene: 6. CDR3 in DNA: TGTGCCAGCAGCCCTAGCGGGATTGGAGAGACCCAGTACTTC. Translating gives CASSPSGIGETQYF.

The rearrangement joins TRBV27 to TRBJ2-1; D is possibly TRBD1 (7 bases). V was shortened by 3 bases and J by 6 bases, with 15 bases between the two germline ends. Germline loops: CDR1 MNHEY, CDR2 SMNVEV (reference sequence). CDR3 size: 15 residues. The CDR3 here is CASSLWGAGGNEQFF. CDR3 sequence (DNA): TGTGCCAGCAGTTTGTGGGGGGCAGGGGGCAATGAGCAGTTCTTC.

The J gene is TRBJ2-4, the V gene TRBV19; 8 bases agree with TRBD1. This CDR3 is 15 amino acids long. With V trimmed by 6 bases and J by 0 bases, 4 bases remained unmatched. Germline values: CDR1 LNHDA, CDR2 SQIVND (reference sequence). The chain's CDR3 is CASSTQGGAKNIQYF. The CDR3 nucleotides are TGTGCCAGTAGCACACAGGGGGGAGCCAAAAACATTCAGTACTTC.

The chain joins TRBV15 to TRBJ2-1, with 11 nucleotides matching TRBD2. Germline V gene lookup returns CDR1 LNHNV and CDR2 YYDKDF (reference sequence). The junction had 2 bases not matched to a gene; V was cut back by 1 base and J by 6 bases. The CDR3 sequence is 15 residues long. CDR3 sequence (DNA): TGTGCCACCAGCAGAGGTAGCGGGAGGGCCAATGAGCAGTTCTTC. Encoded protein: CATSRGSGRANEQFF.

The rearrangement links TRBV19 to TRBJ1-5; 7 bases fit TRBD1. Per the germline V gene, CDR1 is LNHDA and CDR2 is SQIVND (reference sequence). V lost 9 bases and J lost 9; bases outside the gene matches: 11. This CDR3 comprises 13 residues. The chain's CDR3 is CASIRQGGGPQHF. DNA for the CDR3: TGTGCCAGCATCAGACAGGGAGGCGGGCCCCAGCATTTT.

The chain carries TRBV5-6 and TRBJ1-2, with no clear D. This CDR3 contains 12 residues. The V gene's germline CDR1 is SGHDT and CDR2 YYEEEE. V gave up 4 bases and J gave up 7 bases, with 11 bases separating them. CDR3 nucleotides: TGTGCCAGCAGCCTCGGGTTTGCTGGCTACACCTTC. Its protein product is CASSLGFAGYTF.

The chain is built from TRBV6-5 and TRBJ2-1; D not certain. V lost 2 bases, J lost 4 bases, and 6 bases lay in between. CDR1 and CDR2 from the germline V gene are MNHEY and SVGAGI. The CDR3 sequence is 13 residues long. Here the CDR3 DNA reads TGTGCCAGCAGTTACGCGGTGTACAATGAGCAGTTCTTC. This gives the protein CASSYAVYNEQFF.

CDR3 nucleotide sequence: TGCGCCAGCAGCTCAAAGGACAGGGTTTACACTGAAGCTTTCTTT. Encoded protein: CASSSKDRVYTEAFF. The V call is TRBV5-1, the J call TRBJ1-1, with 8 bases identical to TRBD1. The germline gives CDR1 SGHRS, CDR2 YFSETQ. This CDR3 is 15 amino acids long. Trimming took 3 bases from V and 3 from J; bases not matched to a gene: 7.

The rearrangement joins TRBV7-3 to TRBJ2-1; tentatively, D is TRBD2 (6 bases). The CDR3 is made up of 14 amino acids. V was clipped by 5 bases and J by 4 bases, with 12 bases between them. Germline CDR1 reads SGHTA; CDR2 reads FQGTGA. The CDR3 sequence is CASSPGGPYNEQFF. CDR3 DNA: TGTGCCAGCAGCCCCGGAGGGCCTTACAATGAGCAGTTCTTC.

DNA for the CDR3: TGTGCCAGCAGTGAGGGTACAGGGGGCAGGAAGGCTTTCTTT. Translating it yields CASSEGTGGRKAFF. The V and J genes are TRBV25-1 and TRBJ1-1; 9 bases agree with TRBD1. Germline V CDR1 and CDR2: MGHDK, SYGVNS. The V gene end was trimmed by 3 bases and the J gene end by 11 bases; junction bases not matched to a gene: 10. The CDR3 has 14 amino acids. The full variable domain, in which reference TRBV25-1 and TRBJ1-1 provide the parts outside the CDR3, is EADIYQTPRYLVIGTGKKITLECSQTMGHDKMYWYQQDPGMELHLIHYSYGVNSTEKGDLSSESTVSRIRTEHFPLTLESARPSHTSQYLCASSEGTGGRKAFFGQGTRLTVV.

The chain employs TRBV2 and TRBJ2-3; weak D call: TRBD1 (5 bases). The ends were cut back, 4 bases at V and 2 bases at J, with 13 bases in the middle. This CDR3 is built from 15 residues. Germline CDR1 SNHLY, CDR2 FYNNEI. CDR3 in amino acids: CASSVPAGNTDTQYF. The DNA of the CDR3 is TGTGCCAGCAGTGTACCGGCAGGGAACACAGATACGCAGTATTTT.